These 14 T cell receptor beta chains originate from one sample sequenced in a study of control samples from healthy donors and cancer patients. TCRdb keeps only in-frame clones here, not all; method: immunoSEQ multiplex PCR. The repertoire has 75,000 to 95,000 clones, less than 95% of them found once; the top ten carry 3% to 4.5%. Input material: blood. All receptors come from a woman younger than 35 in good health.

This sequence joins TRBV6-5 and TRBJ1-2; no firm D call. This CDR3 contains 14 residues. CDR1 MNHEY and CDR2 SVGAGI come from the germline V gene. Trimming pared 2 bases from V and 8 bases from J, leaving 15 bases between. The CDR3 DNA is TGTGCCAGCAGTTACGACGGGAACTTCAGAGGCTACACCTTC. The encoded protein is CASSYDGNFRGYTF.

The V gene is TRBV9, the J gene TRBJ1-2; D gene ambiguous. V was shortened by 0 bases and J by 7 bases, with 13 bases between the two germline ends. This CDR3 has 14 residues. Germline V gene data show CDR1 as SGDLS and CDR2 as YYNGEE. CDR3 amino acids: CASSVAPLTAGYTF. CDR3 nucleotides: TGTGCCAGCAGCGTAGCCCCCCTGACGGCTGGCTACACCTTC.

The chain carries TRBV2 and TRBJ1-1; TRBD1 agrees at 10 bases. Losses at the gene ends were 4 bases for V and 6 bases for J; bases not matched to a gene: 2. Germline CDR1 reads SNHLY; CDR2 reads FYNNEI. This CDR3 comprises 13 residues. DNA of the CDR3: TGTGCCAGCAGTGTCGGACAGGGGGCTGAAGCTTTCTTT. As protein: CASSVGQGAEAFF.

This rearrangement joins TRBV7-2 to TRBJ1-3; D is ambiguous. Between the trimmed V and J ends, which lost 4 bases and 7 bases, there was a span of 8 bases. Looked up from germline, CDR1 is SGHTA and CDR2 is FQGNSA. This CDR3 contains 12 residues. In DNA, the CDR3 is TGTGCCAGCAGCTACCCCGCTAACACCATATATTTT. Translated, it gives CASSYPANTIYF.

V gene TRBV5-6 combines with J gene TRBJ2-3; 9 bases are shared with TRBD1. The V and J ends lost 4 bases and 0 bases, in that order; junction bases with no gene match: 6. The CDR3 loop spans 16 amino acids. Germline CDR1 and CDR2: SGHDT and YYEEEE. This CDR3 is CASSHGQGRSTDTQYF. The CDR3 nucleotides are TGTGCCAGCAGCCACGGACAGGGGAGAAGCACAGATACGCAGTATTTT.

This chain uses TRBV5-1 with TRBJ2-1; D tentatively fits TRBD1 or TRBD2 (5 bases each). V shed 3 bases and J shed 6 bases, with 10 bases lying between them. CDR1 SGHRS and CDR2 YFSETQ come from the germline V gene. This CDR3 spans 13 amino acids. In nucleotides, the CDR3 is TGCGCCAGCAGCTCGGGGCCAGTCAATGAGCAGTTCTTC. The encoded protein is CASSSGPVNEQFF.

The genes are TRBV18 and TRBJ1-2; D remains ambiguous. The germline gives CDR1 KGHSH, CDR2 LQKENI. This CDR3 comprises 15 residues. The ends were cut back, 6 bases at V and 5 bases at J, with 19 bases in the middle. The CDR3 reads CASSRTLKQTYGYTF. In nucleotides, the CDR3 is TGTGCCAGCTCGCGGACCCTGAAACAAACATATGGCTACACCTTC.

V gene TRBV4-1 combines with J gene TRBJ2-3, with a tentative D call TRBD1 (5 bases). The CDR3 runs 16 residues. Trimming removed 1 base from V and 2 bases from J, with 13 bases in between. CDR1 is MGHRA and CDR2 is YSYEKL in the germline V gene. CDR3 nucleotide sequence: TGCGCCAGCAGCCAAGTTCACGGACAAAACACAGATACGCAGTATTTT. This codes for CASSQVHGQNTDTQYF.

The gene calls are TRBV27 and TRBJ2-7; tentative D call: TRBD1 (6 bases). Germline-derived CDR1 and CDR2 are MNHEY and SMNVEV (reference sequence). CDR3 length: 14 amino acids. V gave up 3 bases and J gave up 2 bases, with 11 bases separating them. The CDR3 sequence: CASSFSRGTYEQYF. The CDR3 DNA is TGTGCCAGCAGTTTTAGCAGGGGCACCTACGAGCAGTACTTC.

The V and J genes are TRBV5-1 and TRBJ2-7, with D possibly being TRBD2 (6 bases). In germline, CDR1 is SGHRS, CDR2 YFSETQ. V shed 0 bases and J shed 6 bases, with 10 bases lying between them. The CDR3 contains 13 residues. The CDR3 here is CASSLEAGSEQYF. The CDR3, as DNA: TGCGCCAGCAGCTTGGAGGCGGGGTCCGAGCAGTACTTC.

The gene calls are TRBV6-6 and TRBJ2-5; the D call may be TRBD1 or TRBD2 (5 bases each). There are 13 residues in the CDR3. V was clipped by 11 bases and J by 3 bases, with 16 bases between them. CDR1 is MNHNY and CDR2 is SVGAGI in the germline V gene (reference sequence). CDR3 nucleotide sequence: TGTGCCGTAGCCCGGGGCGCGGAAGAGACCCAGTACTTC. As protein: CAVARGAEETQYF.

This clone was observed a single time. This sequence joins TRBV6-5 and TRBJ1-2, with D tentatively TRBD1 (5 bases). With 2 bases removed from V and 8 bases from J, the gap between germline ends came to 9 bases. Looked up from germline, CDR1 is MNHEY and CDR2 is SVGAGI. The CDR3 is 12 amino acids. The CDR3: CASSYGGVGYTF. The CDR3 DNA is TGTGCCAGCAGTTACGGAGGGGTCGGCTACACCTTC.

The chain combines TRBV11-3 with TRBJ2-5; TRBD1 is a possible D gene (6 bases). The CDR3 length is 16 residues. Germline V gene lookup returns CDR1 SGHNT and CDR2 YENEEA. Trimming cost V 5 bases and J 4 bases, with 20 bases left between them. The CDR3 coding sequence is TGTGCCAGCAGCCAAGAGACAGGCCCATCAGCAGAGACCCAGTACTTC. Its translation is CASSQETGPSAETQYF. Full variable domain (remainder filled in from reference TRBV11-3 and TRBJ2-5): EAGVVQSPRYKIIEKKQPVAFWCNPISGHNTLYWYLQNLGQGPELLIRYENEEAVDDSQLPKDRFSAERLKGVDSTLKIQPAELGDSAVYLCASSQETGPSAETQYFGPGTRLLVL.

There are a few counts of this clone. The J gene is TRBJ1-2, the V gene TRBV19; 7 positions match TRBD1. CDR3 length equals 17 residues. Germline V lookup: CDR1 LNHDA, CDR2 SQIVND (reference sequence). J was trimmed by 1 base and V by 4 bases; bases with no gene match: 12. CDR3: CASSTALGTVVNYGYTF. The CDR3 DNA is TGTGCCAGTAGTACCGCCCTCGGGACAGTCGTTAACTATGGCTACACCTTC.